These T cell receptor beta chains were read from a single sample in a study of T-cell reconstitution after alpha-beta-depleted transplantation in children. In TCRdb, the PCR reads were re-called with MiXCR into one record per CDR3 protein. The sample lists around 500,000 distinct CDR3 sequences, roughly 23% occurring once. Sequencing used PBMCs, mostly from graft donor cells, obtained 360 days after TCRalphabeta/CD19-depleted stem cell transplant. The receptors stem from a boy in the first two years of life who had a stem cell transplant for acute myeloid leukemia, so the T cells may come from the graft donor. The CDR3 runs from the conserved cysteine through the conserved F or W. D genes are given only for firm matches. Clone size is not always given. Where it is, it says once, few, many or a class for expanded clones.

clone size	D gene	V gene	J gene	CDR3 protein	CDR3 DNA
few	-	TRBV10-3	TRBJ2-3	CAISESAAGSVGTQYF	TGTGCCATCAGTGAGTCTGCAGCGGGTTCAGTTGGTACGCAGTATTTT
-	-	TRBV12-3/TRBV12-4	TRBJ2-1	CASSPGLGDNEQFF	TGTGCCAGCAGCCCCGGACTGGGGGACAATGAGCAGTTCTTC
-	-	TRBV10-3	TRBJ2-3	CAIRMTGREDTQYF	TGTGCCATCAGGATGACAGGGAGGGAAGATACGCAGTATTTT
-	-	TRBV5-1	TRBJ2-1	CASSSTTGMSSYNEQFF	TGCGCCAGCAGCTCGACGACAGGAATGAGCTCCTACAATGAGCAGTTCTTC
-	TRBD1	TRBV28	TRBJ1-2	CASSLTRDRDNYGYTF	TGTGCCAGCAGTCTTACCCGGGACAGGGATAACTATGGCTACACCTTC
many	-	TRBV29-1	TRBJ2-7	CSVPVKGEAYEQYF	TGCAGCGTGCCGGTGAAAGGCGAGGCCTACGAGCAGTACTTC
many	-	TRBV6-5	TRBJ2-1	CASSSLRLRDGRKEQFF	TGTGCCAGCAGTTCTCTCCGCCTCCGGGACGGACGTAAGGAGCAGTTCTTC
-	-	TRBV12-3/TRBV12-4	TRBJ2-2	CASSLESDITGELFF	TGTGCCAGCAGCCTGGAGAGTGACATCACCGGGGAGCTGTTTTTT
few	TRBD2	TRBV20-1	TRBJ2-3	CSVKWGGFTDTQYF	TGCAGTGTGAAGTGGGGGGGTTTCACAGATACGCAGTATTTT
-	-	TRBV7-9	TRBJ1-1	CASSLQTGANTEAFF	TGTGCCAGCAGCTTACAAACAGGTGCTAACACTGAAGCTTTCTTT
-	-	TRBV6-1	TRBJ2-2	CASSEWAGATGELFF	TGTGCCAGCAGTGAATGGGCAGGGGCCACCGGGGAGCTGTTTTTT
few	TRBD1	TRBV20-1	TRBJ1-6	CSARDYWTGSTSPLHF	TGCAGTGCTAGAGATTACTGGACAGGGAGTACTTCACCCCTCCACTTT
-	-	TRBV5-1	TRBJ2-3	CASSLQGHTDTQYF	TGCGCCAGCAGCTTGCAGGGGCACACAGATACGCAGTATTTT
few	TRBD2	TRBV7-2	TRBJ2-5	CASSLAGGYFQETQYF	TGTGCCAGCAGCCTAGCGGGGGGGTATTTCCAAGAGACCCAGTACTTC
few	-	TRBV20-1	TRBJ1-2	CSARDRTDPIYGYTF	TGCAGTGCTAGAGATAGGACCGATCCTATCTATGGCTACACCTTC
-	-	TRBV15	TRBJ2-3	CATSRDLVPQTGRTTDTQYF	TGTGCCACCAGCAGAGATTTGGTCCCCCAAACAGGGAGGACCACAGATACGCAGTATTTT
-	-	TRBV11-2	TRBJ2-7	CASSWSLNYEQYF	TGTGCCAGCTCCTGGAGCCTAAACTACGAGCAGTACTTC
-	-	TRBV10-3	TRBJ1-2	CAISNENYGYTF	TGTGCCATCAGTAACGAGAACTATGGCTACACCTTC
once	TRBD2	TRBV3-1	TRBJ2-5	CASSHAGLAGGTQYF	TGTGCCAGCAGCCACGCCGGACTAGCGGGCGGGACCCAGTACTTC
few	-	TRBV24-1	TRBJ2-7	CATSDEVTHEQYF	TGTGCCACCAGTGATGAAGTTACCCACGAGCAGTACTTC
-	-	TRBV12-3/TRBV12-4	TRBJ2-1	CASTKWGASPYNEQFF	TGTGCCAGCACAAAATGGGGGGCCTCGCCCTACAATGAGCAGTTCTTC
many	-	TRBV29-1	TRBJ1-1	CSVEITVLNTEAFF	TGCAGCGTTGAGATAACAGTATTGAACACTGAAGCTTTCTTT
few	-	TRBV29-1	TRBJ1-2	CSGGEGHGYTF	TGCAGCGGGGGCGAGGGGCATGGCTACACCTTC
-	TRBD2	TRBV7-9	TRBJ2-5	CASSFEARPGGTETQYF	TGTGCCAGCAGCTTCGAAGCCCGCCCGGGGGGTACGGAGACCCAGTACTTC
-	-	TRBV15	TRBJ2-1	CATSRPRDRLNNEQFF	TGTGCCACCAGCAGACCCAGGGACCGACTGAACAATGAGCAGTTCTTC
once	-	TRBV5-1	TRBJ2-3	CASSESFGANTDTQYF	TGCGCCAGCAGCGAGAGCTTCGGGGCGAACACAGATACGCAGTATTTT
-	-	TRBV5-5	TRBJ2-2	CASSPRGAHTGELFF	TGTGCCAGCAGTCCCAGGGGGGCGCACACCGGGGAGCTGTTTTTT
-	-	TRBV29-1	TRBJ2-5	CSWGQRYQETQYF	TGCAGCTGGGGGCAGAGGTACCAAGAGACCCAGTACTTC
-	TRBD2	TRBV29-1	TRBJ2-2	CSVDAAGANTGELFF	TGCAGCGTTGACGCAGCGGGGGCGAACACCGGGGAGCTGTTTTTT
-	-	TRBV7-6	TRBJ1-2	CASSLGPLGGNYGYTF	TGTGCCAGCAGCTTAGGACCGTTAGGGGGTAACTATGGCTACACCTTC
-	-	TRBV5-5	TRBJ1-1	CASSLEVGEAFF	TGTGCCAGCAGCTTGGAGGTGGGTGAAGCTTTCTTT
-	-	TRBV6-5	TRBJ2-2	CASSYPRGRGPNTGELFF	TGTGCCAGCAGTTACCCGAGGGGGAGGGGCCCGAACACCGGGGAGCTGTTTTTT
few	TRBD2	TRBV29-1	TRBJ2-5	CSAGLAGDLQETQYF	TGCAGCGCTGGACTAGCGGGGGACCTCCAAGAGACCCAGTACTTC
few	-	TRBV12-3/TRBV12-4	TRBJ2-7	CASSLGPLSSYEQYF	TGTGCCAGCAGCCTCGGCCCTTTAAGCTCCTACGAGCAGTACTTC
many	-	TRBV7-2	TRBJ1-1	CASSLTAVGTEAFF	TGTGCCAGCAGCCTGACGGCTGTGGGCACTGAAGCTTTCTTT
many	-	TRBV20-1	TRBJ2-5	CSLREFGETQYF	TGCAGTCTCAGGGAGTTCGGAGAGACCCAGTACTTC
few	-	TRBV18	TRBJ2-5	CASSPIQGQQETQYF	TGTGCCAGCTCACCTATCCAGGGTCAGCAAGAGACCCAGTACTTC
-	-	TRBV7-2	TRBJ2-5	CASSLTHPEETQYF	TGTGCCAGCAGCTTAACTCACCCCGAAGAGACCCAGTACTTC
-	-	TRBV27	TRBJ2-3	CASSFGENPTNTQYF	TGTGCCAGCAGTTTCGGGGAAAACCCCACAAATACGCAGTATTTT
once	-	TRBV6-2/TRBV6-3	TRBJ2-1	CASSYSPGDPYNEQFF	TGTGCCAGCAGTTACTCACCAGGGGACCCCTACAATGAGCAGTTCTTC
-	-	TRBV7-2	TRBJ2-3	CASSLVPGLDTQYF	TGTGCCAGCAGCTTAGTTCCCGGGTTAGATACGCAGTATTTT
-	TRBD1	TRBV6-4	TRBJ2-2	CASSVEGQGNTGELFF	TGTGCCAGCAGTGTCGAGGGACAGGGGAACACCGGGGAGCTGTTTTTT
many	-	TRBV20-1	TRBJ2-3	CSARGTPSTDTQYF	TGCAGTGCTAGGGGGACTCCTAGCACAGATACGCAGTATTTT
-	-	TRBV10-3	TRBJ2-2	CAIGTPSGELFF	TGTGCCATAGGGACTCCGTCCGGGGAGCTGTTTTTT
few	TRBD2	TRBV25-1	TRBJ2-1	CASSELYWAGGLYNEQFF	TGTGCCAGCAGTGAATTATACTGGGCGGGGGGGTTGTACAATGAGCAGTTCTTC
-	TRBD1	TRBV7-9	TRBJ1-1	CASSRTGETEAFF	TGTGCCAGCAGCAGGACAGGGGAGACTGAAGCTTTCTTT
few	-	TRBV7-2	TRBJ2-7	CASSLDGGMAYEQYF	TGTGCCAGCAGCTTAGATGGGGGTATGGCCTACGAGCAGTACTTC
-	-	TRBV5-1	TRBJ2-5	CASRAPGQETQYF	TGCGCTTCGAGGGCCCCGGGGCAAGAGACCCAGTACTTC
-	TRBD1	TRBV29-1	TRBJ2-3	CSVQGAGRADTQYF	TGCAGCGTTCAGGGGGCGGGGCGGGCAGATACGCAGTATTTT
-	-	TRBV4-1	TRBJ1-5	CASSQRILGAGDQPQHF	TGCGCCAGCAGCCAAAGGATATTGGGGGCAGGGGACCAGCCCCAGCATTTT
few	TRBD1	TRBV20-1	TRBJ1-1	CSATPPRQGNTEAFF	TGCAGTGCTACCCCCCCCCGACAGGGGAACACTGAAGCTTTCTTT
-	-	TRBV20-1	TRBJ1-1	CSARKGGDSTEAFF	TGCAGTGCTAGAAAGGGGGGTGATAGCACTGAAGCTTTCTTT
few	TRBD1	TRBV5-1	TRBJ2-7	CASSLAGTGVHEQYF	TGCGCCAGCAGCTTGGCCGGGACAGGGGTCCACGAGCAGTACTTC
-	-	TRBV20-1	TRBJ1-1	CSARTVRGTFF	TGCAGTGCTAGAACCGTCAGAGGAACTTTCTTT
-	-	TRBV25-1	TRBJ2-1	CASSELGGESYNEQFF	TGTGCCAGCAGTGAATTAGGCGGGGAGTCCTACAATGAGCAGTTCTTC
once	-	TRBV12-3/TRBV12-4	TRBJ2-5	CASSPTWRETQYF	TGTGCCAGCAGCCCCACGTGGAGGGAGACCCAGTACTTC
-	-	TRBV5-1	TRBJ2-2	CASSLEGGPYTGELFF	TGCGCCAGCAGCTTGGAGGGGGGCCCTTACACCGGGGAGCTGTTTTTT
-	-	TRBV10-2	TRBJ2-1	CASSQPGNEQFF	TGCGCCAGCAGTCAGCCGGGCAATGAGCAGTTCTTC